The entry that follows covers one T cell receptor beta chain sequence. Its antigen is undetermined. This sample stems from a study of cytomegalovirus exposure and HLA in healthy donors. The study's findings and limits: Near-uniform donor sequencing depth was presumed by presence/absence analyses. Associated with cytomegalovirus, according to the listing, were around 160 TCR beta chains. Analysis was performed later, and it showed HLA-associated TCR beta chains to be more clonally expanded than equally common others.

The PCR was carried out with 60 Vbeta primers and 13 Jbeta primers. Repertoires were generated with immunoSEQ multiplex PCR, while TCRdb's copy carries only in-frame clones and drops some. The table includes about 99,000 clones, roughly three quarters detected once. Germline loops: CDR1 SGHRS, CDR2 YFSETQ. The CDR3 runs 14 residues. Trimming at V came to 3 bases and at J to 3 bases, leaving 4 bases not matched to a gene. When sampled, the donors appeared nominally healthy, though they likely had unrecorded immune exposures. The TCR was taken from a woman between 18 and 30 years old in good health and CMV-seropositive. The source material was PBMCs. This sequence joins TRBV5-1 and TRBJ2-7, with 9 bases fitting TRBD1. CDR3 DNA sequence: TGCGCCAGCAGCTACGACAGGGGGTTCTACGAGCAGTACTTC. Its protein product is CASSYDRGFYEQYF.